Listed below are T cell receptor beta chains from one sample, sequenced in a study of vaccination effects on CD4 cells after COVID-19. This table comes from immunoSEQ multiplex PCR, and its TCRdb copy is limited to in-frame clones, with some not included. The table shows approximately 46,000 clones, with about 74% occurring only once. Their antigens remain unidentified. The sample consisted of CD4+ T cells from PBMCs cultured without peptide, taken before COVID-19 vaccination. These receptors came from a human donor who had a prior SARS-CoV-2 infection. Both conserved end residues are part of each CDR3. D genes are given only for firm matches. The listing skips clone size in some rows; elsewhere it reads once, few, many or a size class.

J | D | V | size | CDR3 | DNA
TRBJ2-3 | . | TRBV11-1 | medium-sized | CASTRQVGGTDTQYF | TGTGCCAGCACACGTCAGGTGGGAGGCACAGATACGCAGTATTTT
TRBJ2-7 | TRBD2 | TRBV6-5 | few | CASGRMLADSYEQYF | TGTGCCAGCGGAAGGATGCTAGCGGACTCCTACGAGCAGTACTTC
TRBJ1-6 | . | TRBV5-1 | . | CASSLDGNSPLHF | TGCGCCAGCAGCTTGGACGGTAATTCACCCCTCCACTTT
TRBJ1-2 | . | TRBV9 | . | CASSLHPIANYGYTF | TGTGCCAGCAGCCTCCACCCGATAGCTAACTATGGCTACACCTTC
TRBJ2-7 | . | TRBV6-1 | . | CASSDLLLGEQYF | TGTGCCAGCAGTGATCTTCTTTTGGGGGAGCAGTACTTC
TRBJ1-3 | . | TRBV5-1 | few | CASSLGYRASGNTIYF | TGCGCCAGCAGCTTGGGGTACAGGGCATCTGGAAACACCATATATTTT
TRBJ1-4 | . | TRBV15 | . | CATSRVRGPEVKLFF | TGTGCCACCAGCAGAGTTCGGGGCCCCGAGGTAAAACTGTTTTTT
TRBJ2-1 | TRBD1 | TRBV4-2 | . | CASSPRGGQGLYNEQFF | TGTGCCAGCAGCCCGAGAGGAGGACAGGGACTTTACAATGAGCAGTTCTTC
TRBJ2-5 | TRBD2 | TRBV7-6 | . | CASSLAGGREETQYF | TGTGCCAGCAGCTTAGCTGGCGGGAGAGAAGAGACCCAGTACTTC
TRBJ2-7 | TRBD1 | TRBV6-2/TRBV6-3 | . | CASSYVLGQGSYEQYF | TGTGCCAGCAGTTACGTGTTGGGACAGGGGTCGTACGAGCAGTACTTC
TRBJ1-2 | . | TRBV6-1 | . | CASSEARTVRGYTF | TGTGCCAGCAGTGAAGCTAGGACAGTCCGTGGCTACACCTTC
TRBJ1-2 | . | TRBV12-5 | . | CASGRDTYYGYTF | TGTGCTAGTGGTCGGGACACCTACTATGGCTACACCTTC
TRBJ2-5 | . | TRBV5-6 | . | CASSLYDYQETQYF | TGTGCCAGCAGCTTGTATGACTACCAAGAGACCCAGTACTTC
TRBJ1-4 | . | TRBV20-1 | . | CSASTQAEKLFF | TGCAGTGCTAGTACCCAGGCTGAAAAACTGTTTTTT
TRBJ2-7 | TRBD1 | TRBV25-1 | . | CASSGDRGFSYEQYF | TGTGCCAGCAGTGGGGACAGGGGCTTCTCCTACGAGCAGTACTTC
TRBJ2-1 | . | TRBV18 | . | CASSLQNEQFF | TGTGCCAGCTCACTGCAGAATGAGCAGTTCTTC
TRBJ1-5 | . | TRBV18 | . | CASSTYSNQPQHF | TGTGCCAGCTCAACTTATAGCAATCAGCCCCAGCATTTT
TRBJ1-1 | . | TRBV18 | . | CASSPTNGVSSAEAFF | TGTGCCAGCTCACCCACAAACGGGGTTAGTTCTGCTGAAGCTTTCTTT
TRBJ1-1 | . | TRBV6-5 | . | CASSSTTERTEAFF | TGTGCCAGCAGTAGCACGACAGAACGCACTGAAGCTTTCTTT
TRBJ2-2 | TRBD2 | TRBV24-1 | . | CATSDLGGSPTGELFF | TGTGCCACCAGTGATTTAGGCGGGAGTCCCACCGGGGAGCTGTTTTTT
TRBJ2-3 | TRBD1 | TRBV6-5 | . | CASNLGTERTDTQYF | TGTGCCAGCAACCTTGGGACAGAACGCACAGATACGCAGTATTTT
TRBJ2-6 | TRBD2 | TRBV4-3 | . | CASSQDLLTSGRLSGANVLTF | TGCGCCAGCAGCCAAGATCTCTTGACTAGCGGGAGACTATCGGGGGCCAACGTCCTGACTTTC
TRBJ2-3 | TRBD2 | TRBV5-4 | . | CASSPGTSGSTDTQYF | TGTGCCAGCAGCCCAGGGACTAGCGGGAGCACAGATACGCAGTATTTT
TRBJ2-4 | . | TRBV5-8 | . | CASSLDLGLGDIQYF | TGTGCCAGCAGCTTGGACTTGGGCCTGGGGGACATTCAGTACTTC
TRBJ2-3 | . | TRBV3-1/TRBV3-2 | . | CASSQDGVPTQYF | TGTGCCAGCAGCCAAGATGGGGTCCCTACGCAGTATTTT
TRBJ1-3 | . | TRBV18 | . | CASSPGESSGNTIYF | TGTGCCAGCTCACCAGGGGAGAGCTCTGGAAACACCATATATTTT
TRBJ2-7 | . | TRBV19 | . | CASSMGDRTYEQYF | TGTGCCAGTAGTATGGGGGATCGAACCTACGAGCAGTACTTC